The 15 T cell receptor beta chains below come from one sample, sequenced in a study of cytomegalovirus exposure and HLA in healthy donors. Primers: 60 Vbeta forward and 13 Jbeta reverse. Data came from immunoSEQ multiplex PCR; TCRdb stores just in-frame clones and leaves some out. The data show 150,000 to 200,000 clones, roughly 80% seen once. Material: PBMCs. These receptors were obtained from a girl aged 2 to 9 in good health and CMV-seropositive.

The V call is TRBV5-6, the J call TRBJ1-2; 7 bases line up with TRBD1. CDR3 length: 13 amino acids. Per the germline V gene, CDR1 is SGHDT and CDR2 is YYEEEE. After removal of 4 bases from V and 4 bases from J, the junction contained 4 bases not matched to a gene. The CDR3 loop reads CASSTTGIYGYTF. The CDR3 nucleotides read TGTGCCAGCAGCACGACAGGGATCTATGGCTACACCTTC.

The chain links TRBV2 to TRBJ2-3; 10 bases map to TRBD2. The V and J ends lost 6 bases and 2 bases, in that order; junction bases with no gene match: 11. This CDR3 has 17 residues. Germline-derived CDR1 and CDR2 are SNHLY and FYNNEI. The CDR3 nucleotides read TGTGCCAGCAGCGCAACTCTCGGGACTAGCGACACAGATACGCAGTATTTT. It is translated as CASSATLGTSDTDTQYF. The entire variable domain, with the rest obtained from reference TRBV2 and TRBJ2-3, is as follows: EPEVTQTPSHQVTQMGQEVILRCVPISNHLYFYWYRQILGQKVEFLVSFYNNEISEKSEIFDDQFSVERPDGSNFTLKIRSTKLEDSAMYFCASSATLGTSDTDTQYFGPGTRLTVL.

The gene calls are TRBV6-5 and TRBJ1-2; D possibly corresponds to TRBD1 (6 bases). This CDR3 region has 16 residues. The germline CDR1 and CDR2 sequences are MNHEY and SVGAGI. Trimming took off 0 bases at V and 2 bases at J, with 13 bases between the two ends. CDR3 coding DNA: TGTGCCAGCAGTTACTCGAACAGGGCACCCAACTATGGCTACACCTTC. Translated, it gives CASSYSNRAPNYGYTF.

The chain combines TRBV7-9 with TRBJ1-1, with D maybe TRBD1 (5 bases). Trimming removed 1 base from V and 3 bases from J, with 21 bases in between. Germline V gives CDR1 SEHNR, CDR2 FQNEAQ (reference sequence). The CDR3 covers 18 residues. Written as DNA, the CDR3 is TGTGCCAGCAGCTTAGGGAGGGGCTCCGTATCAGAAGACACTGAAGCTTTCTTT. It translates to CASSLGRGSVSEDTEAFF.

The chain links TRBV4-1 to TRBJ1-1; tentative D call: TRBD1 (5 bases). The CDR3 sequence is 14 residues long. Germline V CDR1 and CDR2: MGHRA, YSYEKL. V lost 4 bases and J 5 bases, leaving 14 bases between the germline ends. In nucleotides, the CDR3 is TGCGCCAGCAGCCTCGACAGCGGGGAAACTGAAGCTTTCTTT. This codes for CASSLDSGETEAFF.

V gene TRBV30 combines with J gene TRBJ2-3; 10 bases align to TRBD2. Trimming removed 8 bases from V and 1 base from J; junction bases left unmatched: 6. The CDR3 is 14 residues long. Looked up from germline, CDR1 is GTSNPN and CDR2 is SVGIG (reference sequence). CDR3 DNA: TGTGCCGCCGACGGGACTAGCGGCACAGATACGCAGTATTTT. Amino acid sequence: CAADGTSGTDTQYF.

The CDR3 DNA follows: TGTGCCAGCAGTGAAGACCCTTGGGGACAGCCCAAAAACATTCAGTACTTC. Protein: CASSEDPWGQPKNIQYF. The chain combines TRBV6-1 with TRBJ2-4; 7 bases align to TRBD1. The CDR3 extends over 17 amino acids. Looked up from germline, CDR1 is MNHNS and CDR2 is SASEGT. J gave up 2 bases and V 1 base, and 8 bases lay outside the gene matches.

The V and J genes are TRBV6-5 and TRBJ2-1; tentatively, D is TRBD1 (6 bases). Germline V gene lookup returns CDR1 MNHEY and CDR2 SVGAGI. CDR3 size: 14 residues. Trimming removed 1 base from V and 7 bases from J, with 11 bases in between. CDR3 sequence (DNA): TGTGCCAGCAGTTACTTGACACAGGGAAATGAGCAGTTCTTC. This encodes CASSYLTQGNEQFF.

The CDR3 nucleotides read TGTGCCAGCAGTTTTTCTGACAGGGCGAGGGAAAAACTGTTTTTT. Translating it yields CASSFSDRAREKLFF. The chain has TRBV28 and TRBJ1-4; 7 bases are a match to TRBD1. Germline V gene data show CDR1 as MDHEN and CDR2 as SYDVKM. This CDR3 spans 15 amino acids. Losses at the gene ends were 3 bases for V and 8 bases for J; bases not matched to a gene: 9.

V usage is TRBV28 and J usage is TRBJ1-4; 7 nucleotides match TRBD1. The trim removed 2 bases at V and 8 bases at J, leaving 8 bases unmatched. Germline loops: CDR1 MDHEN, CDR2 SYDVKM. The CDR3 has 15 amino acids. CDR3: CASSLPRTGPEKLFF. The CDR3, as DNA: TGTGCCAGCAGTTTACCCCGGACAGGACCCGAAAAACTGTTTTTT.

The chain recombines TRBV7-9 with TRBJ1-1; no firm D call. V was pared by 1 base and J by 3 bases, with 12 bases between. CDR1 is SEHNR, CDR2 FQNEAQ, per germline (reference sequence). This CDR3 spans 15 amino acids. CDR3 DNA: TGTGCCAGCAGCTTAGTACCGAGGGCGCACACTGAAGCTTTCTTT. Protein: CASSLVPRAHTEAFF.

CDR3 DNA: TGTGCCGGCCCGGACAGTTACTCTGGAAACACCATATATTTT. Translated, it gives CAGPDSYSGNTIYF. The rearrangement joins TRBV21-1 to TRBJ1-3; the D call in the table, TRBD1, was not verified against the DNA. TRBV21-1 is reported as a pseudogene. This CDR3 region has 14 residues.

The rearrangement uses TRBV7-9 and TRBJ2-1, with D hard to call. CDR1 is SEHNR, CDR2 FQNEAQ, per germline (reference sequence). The germline V and J ends were trimmed by 4 bases and 11 bases, with 6 bases remaining between them. The length of the CDR3 is 10 residues. The CDR3: CASSSEQQFF. CDR3 nucleotide sequence: TGTGCCAGCAGCTCCGAGCAGCAGTTCTTC.

The rearrangement joins TRBV5-4 to TRBJ2-5; perhaps TRBD2 as D (6 bases). The assigned J gene may be wrong: the sequence end matches TRBJ2-7 better. The CDR3 totals 16 residues. Germline CDR1 is SGHNT and CDR2 is YYREEE (reference sequence). CDR3 region: CASSRRYRDSSYEQYF. The CDR3 DNA is TGTGCCAGCAGCCGCAGATACCGGGACTCGTCCTACGAGCAGTACTTC.

The CDR3 DNA follows: TGTGCCAGCAGTGACAGGGGGCGAGGCTACACCTTC. Translating it yields CASSDRGRGYTF. The V gene is TRBV2, the J gene TRBJ1-2; 8 bases map to TRBD1. The CDR3 runs to 12 residues. Germline V gene data show CDR1 as SNHLY and CDR2 as FYNNEI. The V gene end was trimmed by 3 bases and the J gene end by 8 bases; junction bases not matched to a gene: 2.